This TCR beta chain was sequenced in a study of prognosis after radiotherapy for stage I lung cancer. Study background: Enrolled patients had stage I non-small cell lung cancer and entered the cohort between April 2018 and early 2019. In about 14 patients the disease was a newly diagnosed primary stage I lung tumor, whereas roughly 5 had oligometastatic NSCLC following surgical resection of the primary tumor. Several patients had distant metastases at a median of around seven months after radiotherapy, and about 16 showed no significant progression.

The authors amplified TCR beta CDR3 from genomic DNA using two-round multiplex PCR. With primers specific to each TRBV and TRBJ gene, the first-round PCR was performed. TCRdb re-derived calls from the multiplex PCR reads in MiXCR, one entry per CDR3 protein. Of 20,000 or so distinct CDR3 sequences in the sample, around 24% were seen once. This clonotype was picked up many times. Trimming removed 3 bases from V and 2 bases from J, with 12 bases in between. The CDR3 has 15 residues. Germline V gene sequence: CDR1 MGHDK, CDR2 SYGVNS. The clonotype was recovered from a donor over 45 with non-small cell lung cancer. The specimen was PBMCs, collected before or after stereotactic body radiation therapy (not recorded which). The V gene is TRBV25-1, the J gene TRBJ2-3, with D perhaps matching TRBD2 (6 bases). In DNA form, the CDR3 reads TGTGCCAGCAGTGATAGGGACTGGTACACAGATACGCAGTATTTT. Translating gives CASSDRDWYTDTQYF.